One and the same sample provided the 9 T cell receptor beta chains below, sequenced in a study of blood T cell repertoires in COVID-19. Assay: immunoSEQ multiplex PCR; the TCRdb copy retains only in-frame clones and omits some. Here the sample spans tens of thousands of clones, roughly 83% being singletons. Specimen: peripheral blood. The receptors shown here come from a man older than 75 with active or convalescent COVID-19.

The gene calls are TRBV11-2 and TRBJ2-4; the D gene is possibly TRBD1 (5 bases). Germline V gives CDR1 SGHAT, CDR2 FQNNGV. The CDR3 sequence is 16 residues long. The germline V and J ends were trimmed by 5 bases and 2 bases, with 16 bases remaining between them. CDR3 amino acids: CASSPTRRTSKNIQYF. In nucleotides, the CDR3 is TGTGCCAGCAGCCCAACCCGTCGGACATCCAAAAACATTCAGTACTTC.

The DNA of the CDR3 is TGTGGAGCGAGGCTAGCGGGGAGCACAGATACGCAGTATTTT. This codes for CGARLAGSTDTQYF. The V call is TRBV28, the J call TRBJ2-3; 9 nucleotides line up with TRBD2. The length of the CDR3 is 14 residues. Per germline, CDR1 MDHEN and CDR2 SYDVKM.

This chain uses TRBV5-8 with TRBJ2-3, with TRBD2 matching 8 bases. This CDR3 comprises 17 residues. The germline CDR1 and CDR2 sequences are SGHTS and YDEGEE. Losses at the gene ends were 0 bases for V and 0 bases for J; bases not matched to a gene: 6. DNA of the CDR3: TGTGCCAGCAGCTTGGTTATAACTAGCGGAAGCACAGATACGCAGTATTTT. It is translated as CASSLVITSGSTDTQYF.

This clone was detected only a few times. The rearrangement links TRBV10-2 to TRBJ2-1; D gene uncertain. Germline values: CDR1 WSHSY, CDR2 SAAADI. The CDR3 spans 16 residues. The ends were cut back, 0 bases at V and 2 bases at J, with 11 bases in the middle. The CDR3, as DNA: TGCGCCAGCAGTGAGTCCCTGAGCCGAACCTACAATGAGCAGTTCTTC. This encodes CASSESLSRTYNEQFF.

Only one count was recorded for this clone. The chain's CDR3 is CASSPTVGRGKETQYF. CDR3 DNA sequence: TGCGCCAGCAGCCCAACCGTCGGGAGGGGAAAAGAGACCCAGTACTTC. The chain recombines TRBV5-1 with TRBJ2-5; 8 bases are shared with TRBD2. V lost 4 bases to trimming and J lost 3 bases; unmatched junction nucleotides: 11. The germline V gene has CDR1 SGHRS and CDR2 YFSETQ. This CDR3 region has 16 residues.

J is TRBJ2-3 and V is TRBV10-3; 10 bases fit TRBD1. The germline gives CDR1 ENHRY, CDR2 SYGVKD. This CDR3 region has 16 residues. With V trimmed by 4 bases and J by 5 bases, 9 bases remained unmatched. CDR3 amino acids: CAISAPGQGWGDTQYF. CDR3 sequence (DNA): TGTGCCATCAGTGCCCCGGGACAGGGGTGGGGAGATACGCAGTATTTT.

The gene calls are TRBV6-5 and TRBJ1-2, with D tentatively TRBD1 (5 bases). The CDR3 has 12 residues. V lost 5 bases, J lost 6 bases, and 10 bases lay in between. The germline gives CDR1 MNHEY, CDR2 SVGAGI. The CDR3 sequence is CASSPGLDGYTF. CDR3 nucleotides: TGTGCCAGCAGTCCAGGGCTAGATGGCTACACCTTC.

V and J are TRBV5-1 and TRBJ2-7, with D possibly being TRBD1 (6 bases). The CDR3 has 18 residues. Germline V gene lookup returns CDR1 SGHRS and CDR2 YFSETQ. Trimming removed 0 bases from V and 1 base from J, with 20 bases in between. CDR3 region: CASSLDPRGYRRSYEQYF. The CDR3 nucleotides are TGCGCCAGCAGCTTGGATCCCAGGGGTTATCGCAGGTCCTACGAGCAGTACTTC.

This CDR3 reads CASSFRRGTRPHEQFF. CDR3 coding DNA: TGTGCCAGCAGTTTTCGCCGGGGGACTAGACCCCATGAGCAGTTCTTC. The V and J genes are TRBV6-5 and TRBJ2-1; TRBD2 matches 8 bases. Per germline, CDR1 MNHEY and CDR2 SVGAGI. Unmatched junction bases numbered 13, after V lost 4 bases and J lost 8 bases. This CDR3 spans 16 amino acids.